Listed here is a single T cell receptor (beta chain). The trim removed 3 bases at V and 4 bases at J, leaving 7 bases unmatched. The CDR3 extends over 16 amino acids. Germline lookup yields CDR1 KGHDR and CDR2 SFDVKD. How the authors handled the data: Cell counts per sample came from amplifying reference gene primers. This table comes from immunoSEQ multiplex PCR, and its TCRdb copy is limited to in-frame clones, with some not included. Clone size and V and J calls were adopted from that table, with D and trimming inferred from the DNA. The table includes 200,000 or so clones, 70% to 90% detected once. The data derive from a study of blood T cell repertoires in COVID-19. Study summary: Samples representing acute and convalescent COVID-19 were sourced from the United States, Italy and Spain. PBMCs, B-cell-depleted T cells, or T cells provided the cDNA or gDNA that made up the material.

The sequenced material came from peripheral blood. The clonotype originates from a man in his fifties who had recovered from COVID-19. The V call is TRBV24-1, the J call TRBJ2-5, with 10 positions matching TRBD2. CDR3 protein: CATSDDLAGATETQYF. CDR3 nucleotides: TGTGCCACCAGTGATGATCTAGCGGGAGCTACAGAGACCCAGTACTTC.